The clone carrying this T cell receptor (beta chain) came up once. Its antigen is currently unknown. The data originate from a study of blood T cells in healthy people across ages. The CDR3 is 14 residues long. The trim removed 4 bases at V and 7 bases at J, leaving 2 bases unmatched. Germline lookup yields CDR1 MNHEY and CDR2 SVGAGI. Using a J-beta primer mix together with a sample-barcoded 5' primer, a second PCR was run for roughly 6 to 11 cycles. Sequencing yielded, for each sample, at least 2.5 million paired-end reads carrying CDR3. TCRdb ran MiXCR on the 5' RACE reads and lists one entry per CDR3 protein. The top ten clones hold around 16% of a sample with around 870,000 distinct CDR3 sequences, around 28% of them seen once. Study-level results: Per million T cells, TCR beta diversity dropped about linearly as age rose.

Sequencing input: blood. This receptor was identified in a woman at least 80 years old in good health. This chain connects TRBV6-5 to TRBJ2-1, with 12 positions matching TRBD2. The CDR3 sequence: CASSWGTSGNEQFF. The CDR3 DNA reads as TGTGCCAGCAGTTGGGGGACTAGCGGGAATGAGCAGTTCTTC.